These T cell receptor beta chains were read from a single sample in a study of OX40 agonist ivuxolimab in advanced cancers. Sequenced by immunoSEQ multiplex PCR; TCRdb stores in-frame clones only, minus some. The profile shows over 20,000 clones, 85% of them singletons. This specimen consisted of CD4+ or CD8+ T cells sorted from blood, obtained in a trial of the OX40 agonist ivuxolimab. The source is an adult with an advanced solid tumor such as melanoma, head and neck, liver or kidney cancer. Each CDR3 is given with its conserved first and last residue. The order of the fields is clone size, J gene, D gene, V gene, CDR3 protein, CDR3 DNA. The D gene is left open where the match is weak. Size tells how often a clone was seen (once, few, many) or the class of an expanded clone, and some rows leave it out.

abundance: -; j_gene: TRBJ2-3; d_gene: -; v_gene: TRBV4-2; CDR3aa: CASSQGQSLGDTQYF; CDR3nt: TGTGCCAGCAGCCAAGGACAGAGCCTCGGAGATACGCAGTATTTT
abundance: once; j_gene: TRBJ2-1; d_gene: -; v_gene: TRBV6-5; CDR3aa: CASSYSQGRYNEQFF; CDR3nt: TGTGCCAGCAGTTACTCTCAGGGTCGCTACAATGAGCAGTTCTTC
abundance: once; j_gene: TRBJ1-2; d_gene: TRBD1; v_gene: TRBV6-1; CDR3aa: CASSDLPGTDYGYTF; CDR3nt: TGTGCCAGCAGTGATCTTCCGGGGACAGACTATGGCTACACCTTC
abundance: -; j_gene: TRBJ2-3; d_gene: TRBD2; v_gene: TRBV29-1; CDR3aa: CSIRAGGPGDTQYF; CDR3nt: TGCAGCATTCGAGCGGGGGGGCCAGGAGATACGCAGTATTTT
abundance: -; j_gene: TRBJ2-7; d_gene: -; v_gene: TRBV6-5; CDR3aa: CASSLRGMAYEQYF; CDR3nt: TGTGCCAGCAGTCTCAGGGGAATGGCCTACGAGCAGTACTTC
abundance: hyperexpanded; j_gene: TRBJ2-3; d_gene: TRBD2; v_gene: TRBV2; CDR3aa: CASSPMGLAARTDTQYF; CDR3nt: TGTGCCAGCAGCCCCATGGGACTAGCGGCGCGCACAGATACGCAGTATTTT
abundance: -; j_gene: TRBJ1-2; d_gene: TRBD1; v_gene: TRBV7-9; CDR3aa: CASSSGQGSAGYTF; CDR3nt: TGTGCCAGCAGCTCGGGACAGGGTTCGGCTGGCTACACCTTC
abundance: -; j_gene: TRBJ1-1; d_gene: -; v_gene: TRBV5-5; CDR3aa: CACENTGQSMNTEAFF; CDR3nt: TGTGCCTGCGAGAATACGGGACAAAGCATGAACACTGAAGCTTTCTTT
abundance: -; j_gene: TRBJ1-1; d_gene: -; v_gene: TRBV7-6; CDR3aa: CASSLGTDTEAFF; CDR3nt: TGTGCCAGCAGCTTAGGGACAGATACTGAAGCTTTCTTT
abundance: -; j_gene: TRBJ2-1; d_gene: -; v_gene: TRBV12-2; CDR3aa: CASRLVGQRSTGSSYNEQFF; CDR3nt: TGTGCAAGTCGCTTAGTTGGGCAGCGATCGACAGGGAGCTCCTACAATGAGCAGTTCTTC
abundance: -; j_gene: TRBJ1-2; d_gene: TRBD1; v_gene: TRBV2; CDR3aa: CASTEGQGRGYGYTF; CDR3nt: TGTGCCAGCACGGAGGGACAGGGTCGGGGCTATGGCTACACCTTC